This paragraph covers one T cell receptor beta chain sequence. The data derive from a study of blood T cell repertoires in COVID-19. Sequencing used immunoSEQ multiplex PCR; TCRdb keeps in-frame clones, though not all of them. The table includes some 90,000 clones, 80% to 90% detected once. The CDR3 is 16 residues long. Germline assignment: CDR1 MDHEN and CDR2 SYDVKM. V lost 4 bases and J lost 6; bases outside the gene matches: 11. The chain joins TRBV28 to TRBJ2-7; 11 positions agree with TRBD1. Sequencing input: peripheral blood. The receptor was isolated from a man between 50 and 59 years old with acute or convalescent COVID-19. The CDR3 DNA reads TGTGCCAGCAGTTCTGGACAGGGGGCGTCAGGTGGCGAGCAGTACGTC. It translates to CASSSGQGASGGEQYV.